One sample yielded the 9 T cell receptor beta chains listed below, sequenced in a study of blood T cells in healthy people across ages. Using a J-beta primer mix together with a sample-barcoded 5' primer, a second PCR was run for roughly 7 to 11 cycles. Each CDR3 protein gets one entry after TCRdb re-called the 5' RACE reads with MiXCR. The data show 1.8 million or so distinct CDR3 sequences, with about 39% seen just once and roughly 24% held by the top ten. Input material: blood. These receptors originate from a human donor in good health.

This clonotype was seen a handful of times. The V call is TRBV5-5, the J call TRBJ2-7; unclear D gene. CDR3 length: 16 residues. Germline V gene data show CDR1 as SGHKS and CDR2 as YYEKEE (reference sequence). V lost 3 bases, J lost 0 bases, and 16 bases lay in between. The CDR3 DNA follows: TGTGCCAGCAGCTATTGGAGAGATACCAGCTCCTACGAGCAGTACTTC. Its translation: CASSYWRDTSSYEQYF.

A few counts support this clonotype. The chain is built from TRBV29-1 and TRBJ2-1, with 13 bases fitting TRBD2. J lost 6 bases, V lost 7 bases, and 6 bases had no gene match. Germline V gene sequence: CDR1 SQVTM, CDR2 ANQGSEA. The CDR3 is made up of 14 amino acids. DNA of the CDR3: TGCAGCGGGATCGGACTAGCGGGGGTCAATGAGCAGTTCTTC. Its translation: CSGIGLAGVNEQFF.

This clonotype appeared a few times. The junction departs from germline at one end; a sequencing error may be responsible. The rearrangement links TRBV7-2 to TRBJ2-5; TRBD2 is a possible D gene (6 bases). The CDR3 has 16 amino acids. Germline V CDR1 and CDR2: SGHTA, FQGNSA. CDR3 in DNA: TGTGCCGGCAGCTTAGAATTTGCGGGGATACCTTACGGGCAGTACTTC. This codes for CAGSLEFAGIPYGQYF.

The rearrangement joins TRBV7-9 to TRBJ2-3; no reliable D call. The CDR3 contains 16 residues. The germline gives CDR1 SEHNR, CDR2 FQNEAQ (reference sequence). The germline V and J ends were trimmed by 6 bases and 5 bases, with 21 bases remaining between them. The CDR3 here is CASSWEGGLTRDTQYF. In DNA form, the CDR3 reads TGTGCCAGCAGTTGGGAAGGTGGATTGACCAGAGATACGCAGTATTTT.

The chain combines TRBV20-1 with TRBJ1-1; D is uncertain. The CDR3 spans 15 residues. From germline, CDR1 is DFQATT and CDR2 SNEGSKA (reference sequence). Trimming stripped 3 bases from V and 1 base from J, with 15 bases between. The CDR3 region is CSARDPMQANTEAFF. CDR3 coding DNA: TGCAGTGCTAGGGATCCCATGCAGGCGAACACTGAAGCTTTCTTT.

This clonotype came up a few times. This chain uses TRBV7-8 with TRBJ1-1; TRBD1 matches 8 bases. CDR3 length equals 14 residues. From germline, CDR1 is SGHVS and CDR2 FQNEAQ. V gave up 5 bases and J gave up 4 bases; unmatched junction bases: 6. CDR3 in DNA: TGTGCCAGCAGCGCAGGGGGCTGGGGCACTGAAGCTTTCTTT. Translated, it gives CASSAGGWGTEAFF.

This clonotype occurred a few times. This may be a read error: a much more frequent sequence differs by one nucleotide. The chain joins TRBV29-1 to TRBJ2-1; 8 bases are a match to TRBD2. The J segment lost 2 bases and the V segment lost 1 base, leaving 10 bases of the junction unmatched. The germline CDR1 and CDR2 sequences are SQVTM and ANQGSEA. There are 17 residues in the CDR3. DNA for the CDR3: TGCAGCGTTGAAGGTGTAGCGGGGACTACACCCTACAATGAGCAGTTCTTC. It encodes CSVEGVAGTTPYNEQFF.

The genes are TRBV18 and TRBJ1-2, with a weak D call TRBD1 (5 bases). The CDR3 covers 17 residues. Germline values: CDR1 KGHSH, CDR2 LQKENI. The ends were cut back, 3 bases at V and 4 bases at J, with 21 bases in the middle. The CDR3 is CASSPVSGTGILYGYTF. CDR3 sequence (DNA): TGTGCCAGCTCACCGGTCTCCGGGACGGGCATCCTCTATGGCTACACCTTC.

V and J are TRBV29-1 and TRBJ2-1; 7 bases are a match to TRBD1. Germline V gives CDR1 SQVTM, CDR2 ANQGSEA. J was trimmed by 9 bases and V by 4 bases; bases with no gene match: 12. CDR3 length: 14 residues. The CDR3 DNA follows: TGCAGCGTTGGGAACAGTGCTTACAGGGGTGAGCAGTTCTTC. This encodes CSVGNSAYRGEQFF.